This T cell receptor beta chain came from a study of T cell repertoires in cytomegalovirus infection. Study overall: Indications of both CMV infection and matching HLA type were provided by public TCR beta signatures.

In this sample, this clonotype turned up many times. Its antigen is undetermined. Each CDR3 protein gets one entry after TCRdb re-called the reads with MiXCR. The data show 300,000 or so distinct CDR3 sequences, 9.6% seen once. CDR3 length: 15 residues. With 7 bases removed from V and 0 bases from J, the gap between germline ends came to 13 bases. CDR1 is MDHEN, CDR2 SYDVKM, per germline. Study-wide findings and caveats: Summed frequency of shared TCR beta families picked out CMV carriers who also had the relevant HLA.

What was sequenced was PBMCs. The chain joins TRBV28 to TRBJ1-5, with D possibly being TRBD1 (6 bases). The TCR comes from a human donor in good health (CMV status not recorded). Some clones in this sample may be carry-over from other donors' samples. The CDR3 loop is CASTQTGVSNQPQHF. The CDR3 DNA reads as TGTGCCAGCACCCAGACAGGAGTTAGCAATCAGCCCCAGCATTTT.